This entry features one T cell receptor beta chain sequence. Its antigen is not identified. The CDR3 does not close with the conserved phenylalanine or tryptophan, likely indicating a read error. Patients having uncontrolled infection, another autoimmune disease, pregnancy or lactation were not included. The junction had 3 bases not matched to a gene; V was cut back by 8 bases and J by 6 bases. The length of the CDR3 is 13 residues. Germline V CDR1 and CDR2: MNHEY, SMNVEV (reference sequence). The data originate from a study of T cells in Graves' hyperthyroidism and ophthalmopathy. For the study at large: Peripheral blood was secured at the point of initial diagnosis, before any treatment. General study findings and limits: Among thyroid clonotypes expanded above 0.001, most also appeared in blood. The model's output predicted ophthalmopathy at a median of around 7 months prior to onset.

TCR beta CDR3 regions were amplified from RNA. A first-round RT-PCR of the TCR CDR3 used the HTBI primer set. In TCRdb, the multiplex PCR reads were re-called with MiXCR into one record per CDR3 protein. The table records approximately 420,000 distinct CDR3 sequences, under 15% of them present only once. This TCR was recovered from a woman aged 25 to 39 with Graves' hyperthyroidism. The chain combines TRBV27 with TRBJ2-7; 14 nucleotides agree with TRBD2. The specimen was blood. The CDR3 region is CASGLAGGLEQYS. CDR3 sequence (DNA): TGTGCCAGCGGACTAGCGGGAGGACTCGAGCAGTACTCC.